Below, 15 T cell receptor beta chains from the same sample are listed, as sequenced in a study of regulatory T cells in long-lasting Graves disease. According to the study, TCR beta libraries were built with iRepertoire HTBI primers and CDR3-region Arm-PCR. A single record per CDR3 protein comes from TCRdb applying MiXCR to the multiplex PCR reads. Here the sample spans about 540,000 distinct CDR3 sequences, about 13% being singletons. Time point: newly diagnosed GD, antithyroid drugs for less than 3 months. The authors made the TCR library using RNA they extracted from PBMCs. In addition, the sample was reused for a study of T cells in Graves' hyperthyroidism and ophthalmopathy.

Sequenced here: peripheral blood mononuclear cells (PBMCs), sampled at new diagnosis, from a patient treated with antithyroid drugs. All receptors come from a man aged 25-45 years with Graves disease.

There are a few counts of this clonotype. The chain joins TRBV9 to TRBJ1-2; D call uncertain. Germline CDR1 reads SGDLS; CDR2 reads YYNGEE. This CDR3 has 14 amino acids. V dropped 1 base and J dropped 7 bases, with 14 bases sitting between them. The CDR3 protein is CASSVSGRDSGYTF. CDR3 DNA: TGTGCCAGCAGCGTATCCGGTAGGGATTCTGGCTACACCTTC. Variable domain in full (rest from reference TRBV9 and TRBJ1-2): DSGVTQTPKHLITATGQRVTLRCSPRSGDLSVYWYQQSLDQGLQFLIQYYNGEERAKGNILERFSAQQFPDLHSELNLSSLELGDSALYFCASSVSGRDSGYTFGSGTRLTVV.

This clonotype was observed a handful of times. The V gene is TRBV6-1, the J gene TRBJ1-1; no reliable D call. With 7 bases removed from V and 1 base from J, the gap between germline ends came to 13 bases. In germline, CDR1 is MNHNS, CDR2 SASEGT. The CDR3 is 14 amino acids. CDR3 DNA sequence: TGTGCCAGCAAAGGGAGACAACAGAACACTGAAGCTTTCTTT. It is translated as CASKGRQQNTEAFF.

The chain combines TRBV19 with TRBJ2-1, with 10 bases aligning to TRBD2. V dropped 3 bases and J dropped 6; count of bases not matched to a gene: 5. The CDR3 covers 15 residues. Germline V gene lookup returns CDR1 LNHDA and CDR2 SQIVND (reference sequence). CDR3 residues: CASSMTSGFINEQFF. As DNA, the CDR3 is TGTGCCAGTAGTATGACTAGCGGGTTTATCAATGAGCAGTTCTTC.

This clonotype occurred a few times. The CDR3, as DNA: TGTGCCAGCAGCTTAACGTACGCGAACACTGAAGCTTTCTTT. Translating it yields CASSLTYANTEAFF. The chain uses TRBV7-9 and TRBJ1-1; D is unclear. The germline gives CDR1 SEHNR, CDR2 FQNEAQ (reference sequence). The CDR3 has 14 residues. V lost 2 bases and J lost 1, with 8 bases in between.

In this sample, this clonotype turned up many times. The chain uses TRBV3-1 and TRBJ2-1, with no clear D. The germline V gene has CDR1 LGHDT and CDR2 YNNKEL (reference sequence). The CDR3 is made up of 12 amino acids. The germline V and J ends were trimmed by 4 bases and 6 bases, with 7 bases remaining between them. For the CDR3, the DNA is TGTGCCAGCAGCCCCGCTGGCAATGAGCAGTTCTTC. Amino acid sequence: CASSPAGNEQFF.

This clonotype was seen many times. CDR3 amino acids: CSARVGGNTIYF. CDR3 in DNA: TGCAGTGCTAGAGTGGGCGGAAACACCATATATTTT. This rearrangement joins TRBV20-1 to TRBJ1-3; unclear D gene. The CDR3 is made up of 12 amino acids. Germline loops: CDR1 DFQATT, CDR2 SNEGSKA (reference sequence). Trimming shortened V by 1 base and J by 4 bases, and 5 bases separated the two germline ends.

This clonotype was recorded a few times. The junction shows a germline mismatch at one end, possibly a read error. J is TRBJ2-1 and V is TRBV7-7, with a tentative D call TRBD1 (6 bases). The length of the CDR3 is 14 residues. Per germline, CDR1 SSHAT and CDR2 FNYEAQ (reference sequence). CDR3 DNA sequence: TGTGCTAGCAGCCCGGGACAAACTTCTAGTGAGCAGTTCTTC. This gives the protein CASSPGQTSSEQFF.

V and J are TRBV6-2 or TRBV6-3 and TRBJ2-3; 8 bases match TRBD2. V lost 0 bases to trimming and J lost 9 bases; unmatched junction nucleotides: 11. The CDR3 length is 16 residues. CDR1 and CDR2 from the germline V gene are MNHEY and SVGEGT. The CDR3 DNA is TGTGCCAGCAGTTACTCTCCAGGGCCGGGCGGGGGGACGCAGTATTTT. Protein sequence: CASSYSPGPGGGTQYF.

Remarks on this clonotype: This is likely a read error, given that the CDR3 carries no conserved phenylalanine or tryptophan at its end. The chain employs TRBV7-9 and TRBJ2-7; D unresolved. Trimming left V 1 base short and J 3 bases short, with 7 bases between. Looked up from germline, CDR1 is SEHNR and CDR2 is FQNEAQ (reference sequence). There are 13 residues in the CDR3. In nucleotides, the CDR3 is TGTGCCAGCAGCTTAGGAGGTGGCTACGAGCAGTACCTC. Amino acids: CASSLGGGYEQYL.

This rearrangement joins TRBV3-1 to TRBJ2-7; 9 positions match TRBD1. Looked up from germline, CDR1 is LGHDT and CDR2 is YNNKEL (reference sequence). The CDR3 extends over 13 amino acids. V lost 6 bases and J lost 7; bases outside the gene matches: 7. CDR3 sequence: CASRIQGAEEQYF. For the CDR3, the DNA is TGTGCCAGCAGGATACAGGGGGCGGAAGAGCAGTACTTC.

This clonotype was seen more than once but under ten times. The chain carries TRBV5-1 and TRBJ2-2; 8 positions match TRBD2. The V segment lost 0 bases and the J segment 3 bases; nucleotides outside the gene matches: 1. Germline CDR1 is SGHRS and CDR2 is YFSETQ. This CDR3 has 15 residues. In nucleotides, the CDR3 is TGCGCCAGCAGCTTGGAAGCGGGAGACACCGGGGAGCTGTTTTTT. It codes for CASSLEAGDTGELFF. The full variable domain, rest sourced from reference TRBV5-1 and TRBJ2-2, is KAGVTQTPRYLIKTRGQQVTLSCSPISGHRSVSWYQQTPGQGLQFLFEYFSETQRNKGNFPGRFSGRQFSNSRSEMNVSTLELGDSALYLCASSLEAGDTGELFFGEGSRLTVL.

This chain joins TRBV5-1 and TRBJ1-4; a weak D match, TRBD1 (6 bases). Germline V lookup: CDR1 SGHRS, CDR2 YFSETQ. The CDR3 sequence is 13 residues long. The germline V and J ends were trimmed by 5 bases and 8 bases, with 13 bases remaining between them. CDR3 coding DNA: TGCGCCAGCAGTCGGGACACTGGGGAAAAACTGTTTTTT. This gives the protein CASSRDTGEKLFF.

This clonotype occurred many times. The chain is built from TRBV12-3 or TRBV12-4 and TRBJ1-5; TRBD1 agrees at 7 bases. Germline trimming cut 5 bases from V and 2 bases from J; bases unmatched to any gene: 6. The CDR3 loop spans 15 amino acids. Written as DNA, the CDR3 is TGTGCCAGCAGTACGACAGGGAGCCGCAATCAGCCCCAGCATTTT. Its translation: CASSTTGSRNQPQHF.

The table lists this clonotype with many counts. Here the CDR3 DNA reads TGTGCCTGGAGTTATGGGGCAGGGGCCTTCAGAGCTTTCTTT. Its protein is CAWSYGAGAFRAFF. V is TRBV30 and J is TRBJ1-1; D is possibly TRBD1 (6 bases). V lost 2 bases to trimming and J lost 10 bases, with 20 bases between them. This CDR3 is 14 amino acids long. Germline assignment: CDR1 GTSNPN and CDR2 SVGIG (reference sequence).

This clonotype was counted many times. The chain recombines TRBV2 with TRBJ1-2; the D gene is possibly TRBD1 (6 bases). Trimming took off 0 bases at V and 7 bases at J, with 6 bases between the two ends. The CDR3 covers 12 residues. CDR1 is SNHLY, CDR2 FYNNEI, per germline. CDR3 residues: CASSEAGAGYTF. CDR3 bases: TGTGCCAGCAGTGAAGCGGGGGCTGGCTACACCTTC.